Listed below are T cell receptor beta chains from one sample, sequenced in a study of T cell responses to AZD1222 COVID-19 vaccine. Clones were read by immunoSEQ multiplex PCR, and TCRdb kept only the in-frame ones, dropping some. The table shows 95,000 to 150,000 clones, with around nine tenths occurring only once. Source: peripheral blood, taken on day 0 of AZD1222 vaccination. These receptors came from an adult in good health. CDR3s include the opening cysteine and the closing phenylalanine or tryptophan. A D gene is named only where the DNA matches it firmly. Size is stated for part of the rows, as once, few or many counts, or as a class when the clone is expanded.

.	TRBV18	.	TRBJ2-7	TGTGCCAGCTCAGAGCCAGGGGAGGACGAGCAGTACTTC	CASSEPGEDEQYF
.	TRBV2	.	TRBJ2-1	TGTGCCAGCAGAACTTACAATGAGCAGTTCTTC	CASRTYNEQFF
.	TRBV2	.	TRBJ1-1	TGTGCCAGCAGCTCGGAGGAGGGCGGGAACACTGAAGCTTTCTTT	CASSSEEGGNTEAFF
TRBD1	TRBV9	once	TRBJ1-2	TGTGCCAGCAGCCTCCCGGACAGGGGGCCTCTCTATGGCTACACCTTC	CASSLPDRGPLYGYTF
TRBD1	TRBV19	.	TRBJ1-2	TGTGCCAGTACCTTTGGACAGGGGCCCTATGGCTACACCTTC	CASTFGQGPYGYTF
.	TRBV7-8	.	TRBJ1-4	TGTGCCAGCAGCTTAGCCCGAAATGAAAAACTGTTTTTT	CASSLARNEKLFF
TRBD1	TRBV9	.	TRBJ1-2	TGTGCCAGCAGCCCCCATTGGACAGGGGAAGTCGATGGCTACACCTTC	CASSPHWTGEVDGYTF
TRBD1	TRBV10-3	.	TRBJ1-1	TGTGCCATCAGTAAACAACAGGGGGCAGGTACTGAAGCTTTCTTT	CAISKQQGAGTEAFF
.	TRBV6-6	once	TRBJ2-7	TGTGCCAGCAGCAAGAGGGACGCATCCTACGAGCAGTACTTC	CASSKRDASYEQYF
.	TRBV11-1	.	TRBJ2-5	TGTGCCAGCAGCCCGGGGACATCCGTCGAGACCCAGTACTTC	CASSPGTSVETQYF
.	TRBV6-7	.	TRBJ1-4	TGTGCCAGCAGTTACTGTAGCGGGTCGACTAATGAAAAACTGTTTTTT	CASSYCSGSTNEKLFF
.	TRBV29-1	.	TRBJ1-2	TGCAGCGAGGACCGTGGCTACACCTTC	CSEDRGYTF
.	TRBV5-4	.	TRBJ1-3	TGTGCCAGCAGCTTGTATACAGCCGGAAACACCATATATTTT	CASSLYTAGNTIYF
TRBD2	TRBV28	.	TRBJ2-1	TGTGCCAGCAGTCCCGGGCTAGCGGGACCCTCTTCCTACAATGAGCAGTTCTTC	CASSPGLAGPSSYNEQFF
.	TRBV12-3/TRBV12-4	.	TRBJ1-1	TGTGCCAGCAGTTTGGGGCGGTGGGCTTTCTTT	CASSLGRWAFF
.	TRBV29-1	few	TRBJ1-1	TGCAGCGTCGACTTCCGGGACGAAGCTTTCTTT	CSVDFRDEAFF
.	TRBV7-3	.	TRBJ1-2	TGTGCCAGCAGCCCGACCCCCAGTCTGCGCTATGGCTACACCTTC	CASSPTPSLRYGYTF
.	TRBV6-4	once	TRBJ2-3	TGTGCCAGCAGTAAGCTGGGAAACTTGGATACGCAGTATTTT	CASSKLGNLDTQYF
.	TRBV21-1	.	TRBJ2-7	TGTGCCAGCAGCAAAGATCTTATGGACGGTTACACAGGGGGCGCTAGGTCCTCCTACGAGCAGTACTTC	CASSKDLMDGYTGGARSSYEQYF
.	TRBV7-9	.	TRBJ2-7	TGTGCCAGCAGCTTACCTGTCGGTTCCTACGAGCAGTACTTC	CASSLPVGSYEQYF
.	TRBV28	.	TRBJ2-5	TGTGCCAGCAGTTTATATGGGGTCGAGGAGACCCAGTACTTC	CASSLYGVEETQYF
.	TRBV5-1	.	TRBJ1-1	TGCGCCAGCAGCGGGGTTGGGACAAAAATGAACACTGAAGCTTTCTTT	CASSGVGTKMNTEAFF
TRBD2	TRBV6-2/TRBV6-3	.	TRBJ2-5	TGTGCCAGCAGTCTGGGACTAGCACCTGCTCAAGAGACCCAGTACTTC	CASSLGLAPAQETQYF
.	TRBV2	.	TRBJ2-2	TGTGCCAGCAGTGCCTTGGGGATCCTGAACACCGGGGAGCTGTTTTTT	CASSALGILNTGELFF
.	TRBV5-4	.	TRBJ2-7	TGTGCCAGCAGCTTGAGGGCAGGAGGGCTGGGCGAGCAGTACTTC	CASSLRAGGLGEQYF
.	TRBV11-3	once	TRBJ1-1	TGTGCCAGCAGCTTATGCTACAGACCAATGAACACTGAAGCTTTCTTT	CASSLCYRPMNTEAFF
.	TRBV12-3/TRBV12-4	.	TRBJ2-7	TGTGCCAGCAGTTTAACAGGGTTTTACGAGCAGTACTTC	CASSLTGFYEQYF
.	TRBV5-6	.	TRBJ1-3	TGTGCCAGCAATCTGGGAATCTCTGGAAACACCATATATTTT	CASNLGISGNTIYF
.	TRBV19	.	TRBJ2-1	TGTGCCAGTAGTATACAGGCTAGTGGGTTCGATGAGCAGTTCTTC	CASSIQASGFDEQFF
TRBD1	TRBV6-5	.	TRBJ2-7	TGTGCCAGCAGTAGATCGGGACAGGGCTACGAGCAGTACTTC	CASSRSGQGYEQYF
TRBD2	TRBV3-1/TRBV3-2	.	TRBJ2-1	TGTGCCAGCAGCCCTACTAGCGCGCTCTACAATGAGCAGTTCTTC	CASSPTSALYNEQFF
.	TRBV25-1	.	TRBJ1-2	TGTGCCAGCAGTGAATACGGGGTGGTGGGTGGCTACACCTTC	CASSEYGVVGGYTF
.	TRBV4-2	.	TRBJ2-7	TGTGCCAGCAGCCAAGACCCCGACGAGCAGTACTTC	CASSQDPDEQYF
.	TRBV6-5	.	TRBJ1-2	TGTGCCAGCAGTTACGGATCGGCAGGGGATTACGGCTACACCTTC	CASSYGSAGDYGYTF
.	TRBV3-1/TRBV3-2	.	TRBJ2-4	TGTGCCAGCAGCCAAGTTCCAGGCACCGGGGGCATTCAGTACTTC	CASSQVPGTGGIQYF
.	TRBV30	.	TRBJ1-1	TGTGCCTGGAGTGGGGGGGCCTCTGGAACTGAAGCTTTCTTT	CAWSGGASGTEAFF
.	TRBV2	.	TRBJ1-5	TGTGCCAGCAGGGCCTTTGAAGATCAGCCCCAGCATTTT	CASRAFEDQPQHF
.	TRBV2	.	TRBJ1-1	TGTGCCAGCTCGGTTGGGCCGGGGAACACTGAAGCTTTCTTT	CASSVGPGNTEAFF
TRBD1	TRBV18	.	TRBJ1-2	TGTGCCAGCTCACCCGGGACAGGGTCCAACTATTATGGCTACACCTTC	CASSPGTGSNYYGYTF
.	TRBV11-2	few	TRBJ1-6	TGTGCCAGCAGCTTTGGTCAGTATAATTCACCCCTCCACTTT	CASSFGQYNSPLHF
.	TRBV5-8	.	TRBJ1-2	TGTGCCAGCAGCTTGGGGGGAGACTATGGCTACACCTTC	CASSLGGDYGYTF
.	TRBV9	.	TRBJ2-3	TGTGCCAGCAGCGTAGAATCAGGCACAGATACGCAGTATTTT	CASSVESGTDTQYF
TRBD1	TRBV27	.	TRBJ2-2	TGTGCCAGCAGTCGCGCCGGGACAGCCAACACCGGGGAGCTGTTTTTT	CASSRAGTANTGELFF
.	TRBV18	.	TRBJ1-3	TGTGCCAGCTCACCCCGGGAGCCGGAGGGAAACACCATATATTTT	CASSPREPEGNTIYF
.	TRBV11-2	once	TRBJ2-3	TGTGCCAGCAGCAAAATCTCCGGGAGTACAAGCACAGATACGCAGTATTTT	CASSKISGSTSTDTQYF
.	TRBV4-2	.	TRBJ2-7	TGTGCCAGCAGCCAAGATTTTGAGCGGACCTACGAGCAGTACTTC	CASSQDFERTYEQYF
.	TRBV24-1	.	TRBJ2-5	TGTGCCACCAGTGTTGGTGAGACCCAGTACTTC	CATSVGETQYF
.	TRBV13	.	TRBJ2-3	TGTGCCAGCAGCTGGGACAACACAGATACGCAGTATTTT	CASSWDNTDTQYF
.	TRBV6-5	.	TRBJ1-3	TGTGCCAGCAGTTACTCGACGGCGGTCTCTGGAAACACCATATATTTT	CASSYSTAVSGNTIYF
.	TRBV30	.	TRBJ1-1	TGTGCCTGGAGCTCAGAGACAGACGAAGCTTTCTTT	CAWSSETDEAFF
.	TRBV6-5	.	TRBJ1-6	TGTGCCAGCATGGTGGGACGGACCTATAATTCACCCCTCCACTTT	CASMVGRTYNSPLHF
.	TRBV28	once	TRBJ2-1	TGTGCCAGCAGTTTATCTGAGGGTGAGCAGTTCTTC	CASSLSEGEQFF
TRBD1	TRBV6-6	.	TRBJ2-5	TGTGCCAGCAGTTACGGGGACAGGGTTTCGGAGACCCAGTACTTC	CASSYGDRVSETQYF
TRBD2	TRBV14	few	TRBJ2-7	TGTGCCAGCAGCGCCGGGACTAGCGTCTACGAGCAGTACTTC	CASSAGTSVYEQYF
.	TRBV7-2	.	TRBJ1-3	TGTGCCAGCAGCTTAGACGAGGGAAACACCATATATTTT	CASSLDEGNTIYF